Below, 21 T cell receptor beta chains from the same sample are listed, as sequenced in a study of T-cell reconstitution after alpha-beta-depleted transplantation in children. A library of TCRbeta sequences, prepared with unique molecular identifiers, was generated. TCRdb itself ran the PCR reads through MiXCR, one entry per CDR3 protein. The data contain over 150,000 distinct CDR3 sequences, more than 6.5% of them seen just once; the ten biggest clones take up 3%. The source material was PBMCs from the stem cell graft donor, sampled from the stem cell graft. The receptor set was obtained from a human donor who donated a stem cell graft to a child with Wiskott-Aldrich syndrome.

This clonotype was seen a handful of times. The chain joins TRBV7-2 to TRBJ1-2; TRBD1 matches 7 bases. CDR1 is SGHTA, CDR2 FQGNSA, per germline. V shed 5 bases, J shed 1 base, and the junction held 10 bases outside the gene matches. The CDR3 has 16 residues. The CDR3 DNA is TGTGCCAGCAGCCCCAGGGGGAGCCCTATTAACTATGGCTACACCTTC. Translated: CASSPRGSPINYGYTF.

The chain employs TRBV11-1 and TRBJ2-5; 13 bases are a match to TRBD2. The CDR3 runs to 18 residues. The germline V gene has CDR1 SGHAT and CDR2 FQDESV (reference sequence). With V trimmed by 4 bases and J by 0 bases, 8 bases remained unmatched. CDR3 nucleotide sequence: TGTGCCAGCAGCTCCCGCGGGACTAGCGGGAAGTACCAAGAGACCCAGTACTTC. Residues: CASSSRGTSGKYQETQYF.

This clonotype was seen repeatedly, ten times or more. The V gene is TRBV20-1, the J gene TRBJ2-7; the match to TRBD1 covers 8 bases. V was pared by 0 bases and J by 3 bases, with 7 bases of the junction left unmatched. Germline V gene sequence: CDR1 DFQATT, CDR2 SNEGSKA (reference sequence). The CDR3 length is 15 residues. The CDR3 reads CSARDQQGAVYEQYF. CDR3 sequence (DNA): TGCAGTGCTAGAGATCAGCAGGGGGCCGTCTACGAGCAGTACTTC.

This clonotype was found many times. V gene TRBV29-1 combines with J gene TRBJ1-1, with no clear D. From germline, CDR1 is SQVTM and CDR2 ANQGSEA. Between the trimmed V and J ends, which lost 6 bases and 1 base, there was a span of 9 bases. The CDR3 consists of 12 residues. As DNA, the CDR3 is TGCAGCGTCGTACGGGGGAACACTGAAGCTTTCTTT. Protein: CSVVRGNTEAFF. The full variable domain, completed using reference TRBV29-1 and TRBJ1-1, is SAVISQKPSRDICQRGTSLTIQCQVDSQVTMMFWYRQQPGQSLTLIATANQGSEATYESGFVIDKFPISRPNLTFSTLTVSNMSPEDSSIYLCSVVRGNTEAFFGQGTRLTVV.

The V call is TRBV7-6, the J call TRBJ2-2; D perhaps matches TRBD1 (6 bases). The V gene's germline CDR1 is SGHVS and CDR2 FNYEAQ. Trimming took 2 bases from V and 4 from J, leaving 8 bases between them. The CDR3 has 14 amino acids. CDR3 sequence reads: CASSLRQATGELFF. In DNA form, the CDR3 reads TGTGCCAGCAGCTTACGACAGGCCACCGGGGAGCTGTTTTTT.

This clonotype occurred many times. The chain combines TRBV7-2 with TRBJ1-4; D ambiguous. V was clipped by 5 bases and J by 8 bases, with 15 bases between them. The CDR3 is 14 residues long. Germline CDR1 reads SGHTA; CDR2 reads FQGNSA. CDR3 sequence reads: CASSKDRPGEKLFF. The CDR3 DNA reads TGTGCCAGCAGCAAAGACCGCCCCGGGGAAAAACTGTTTTTT.

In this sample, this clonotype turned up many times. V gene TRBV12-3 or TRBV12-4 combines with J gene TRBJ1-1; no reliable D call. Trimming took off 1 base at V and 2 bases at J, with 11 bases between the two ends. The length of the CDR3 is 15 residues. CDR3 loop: CASSLEAGVNTEAFF. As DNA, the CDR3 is TGTGCCAGCAGTTTAGAGGCAGGAGTAAACACTGAAGCTTTCTTT.

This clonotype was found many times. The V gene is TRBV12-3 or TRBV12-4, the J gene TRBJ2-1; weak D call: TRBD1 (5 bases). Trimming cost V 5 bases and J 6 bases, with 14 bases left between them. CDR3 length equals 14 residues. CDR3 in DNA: TGTGCCAGCAGTCGCACTACAGGAGCCAATGAGCAGTTCTTC. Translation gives CASSRTTGANEQFF.

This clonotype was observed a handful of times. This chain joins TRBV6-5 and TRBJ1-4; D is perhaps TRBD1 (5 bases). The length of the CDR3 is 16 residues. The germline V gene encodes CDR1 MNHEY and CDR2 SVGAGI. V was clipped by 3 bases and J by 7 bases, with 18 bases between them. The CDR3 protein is CASSYEAPGGGEKLFF. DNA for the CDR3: TGTGCCAGCAGTTATGAGGCGCCTGGTGGGGGTGAAAAACTGTTTTTT.

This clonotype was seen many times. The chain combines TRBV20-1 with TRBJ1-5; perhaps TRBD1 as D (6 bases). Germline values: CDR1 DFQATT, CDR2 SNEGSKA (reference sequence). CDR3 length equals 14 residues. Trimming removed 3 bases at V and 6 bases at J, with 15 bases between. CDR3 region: CSARLGGASQPQHF. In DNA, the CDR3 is TGCAGTGCTAGGTTGGGGGGCGCGTCTCAGCCCCAGCATTTT.

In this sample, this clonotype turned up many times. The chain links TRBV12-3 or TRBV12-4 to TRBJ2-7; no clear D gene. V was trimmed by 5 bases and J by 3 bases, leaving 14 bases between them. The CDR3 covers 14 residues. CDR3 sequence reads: CASSRWSYSYEQYF. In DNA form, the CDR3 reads TGTGCCAGCAGTAGATGGAGCTACAGCTACGAGCAGTACTTC.

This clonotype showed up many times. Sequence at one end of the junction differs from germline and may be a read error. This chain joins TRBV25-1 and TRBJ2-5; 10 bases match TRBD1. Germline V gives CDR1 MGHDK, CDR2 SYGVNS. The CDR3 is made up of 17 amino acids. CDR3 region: CASSESLRGTGAETQYF. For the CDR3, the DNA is TGTGCCAGCAGCGAATCCCTACGCGGGACAGGGGCCGAGACCCAGTACTTC.

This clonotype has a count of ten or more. The chain's CDR3 is CSASPIGTGVSYEQYF. CDR3 in DNA: TGCAGTGCTAGTCCCATTGGGACAGGGGTTTCTTACGAGCAGTACTTC. The rearrangement joins TRBV20-1 to TRBJ2-7; 10 positions agree with TRBD1. The CDR3 sequence is 16 residues long. V dropped 3 bases and J dropped 4; count of bases not matched to a gene: 12. Per germline, CDR1 DFQATT and CDR2 SNEGSKA (reference sequence).

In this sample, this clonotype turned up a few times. CDR3 DNA sequence: TGCAGCGGTGGGGACGGAAACACTGAAGCTTTCTTT. Protein: CSGGDGNTEAFF. The chain uses TRBV29-1 and TRBJ1-1; weak D call: TRBD1 (5 bases). The V gene lost 7 bases and the J gene lost 2 bases, with 11 bases spanning the gap. The CDR3 length is 12 residues. Germline V gene lookup returns CDR1 SQVTM and CDR2 ANQGSEA.

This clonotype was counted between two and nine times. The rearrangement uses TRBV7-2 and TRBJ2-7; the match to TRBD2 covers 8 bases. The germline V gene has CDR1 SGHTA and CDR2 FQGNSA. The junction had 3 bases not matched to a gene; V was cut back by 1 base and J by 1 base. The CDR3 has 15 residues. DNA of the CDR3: TGTGCCAGCAGCTTAGAGCGGGGGCGTTCCTACGAGCAGTACTTC. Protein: CASSLERGRSYEQYF.

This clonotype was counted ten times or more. CDR3 sequence: CASSQRGAGNTIYF. In DNA form, the CDR3 reads TGCGCCAGCAGCCAACGGGGCGCGGGAAACACCATATATTTT. The rearrangement joins TRBV4-3 to TRBJ1-3, with a tentative D call TRBD1 (5 bases). The V end was cut by 2 bases, the J end by 4 bases, with 9 bases between. The CDR3 loop spans 14 amino acids. Germline assignment: CDR1 LGHNA and CDR2 YSLEER.

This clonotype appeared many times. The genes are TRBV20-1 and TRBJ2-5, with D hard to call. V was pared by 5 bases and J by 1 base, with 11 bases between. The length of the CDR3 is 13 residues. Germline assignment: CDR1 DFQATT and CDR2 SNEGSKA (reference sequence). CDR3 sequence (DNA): TGCAGTGCTTTGAGACGGATCCAAGAGACCCAGTACTTC. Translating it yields CSALRRIQETQYF.

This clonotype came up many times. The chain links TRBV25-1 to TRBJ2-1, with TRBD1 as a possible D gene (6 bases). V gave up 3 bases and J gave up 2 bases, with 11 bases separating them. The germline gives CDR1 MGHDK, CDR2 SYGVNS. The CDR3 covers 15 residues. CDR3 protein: CASSESGVPYNEQFF. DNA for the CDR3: TGTGCCAGCAGTGAGTCAGGGGTACCCTACAATGAGCAGTTCTTC.

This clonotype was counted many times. This chain's CDR3 is CASRPLGGIYGYTF. The CDR3, as DNA: TGTGCCAGCAGGCCCCTCGGGGGTATCTATGGCTACACCTTC. This sequence joins TRBV6-2 or TRBV6-3 and TRBJ1-2, with D tentatively TRBD1 (5 bases). Trimming shortened V by 6 bases and J by 4 bases, and 15 bases separated the two germline ends. The CDR3 sequence is 14 residues long. Germline V gives CDR1 MNHEY, CDR2 SVGEGT.

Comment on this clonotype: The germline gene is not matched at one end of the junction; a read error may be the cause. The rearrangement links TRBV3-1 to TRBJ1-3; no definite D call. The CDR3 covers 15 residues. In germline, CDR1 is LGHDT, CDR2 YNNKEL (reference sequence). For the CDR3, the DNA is TGTGCCAGCAGCCAAGATCCGAGGGATGGAAACAACATATATTTT. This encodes CASSQDPRDGNNIYF.

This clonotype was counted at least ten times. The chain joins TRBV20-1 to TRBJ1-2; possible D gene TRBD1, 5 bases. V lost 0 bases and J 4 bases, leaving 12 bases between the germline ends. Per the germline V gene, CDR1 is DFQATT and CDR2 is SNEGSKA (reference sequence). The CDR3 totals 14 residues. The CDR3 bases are TGCAGTGCTAGAGAGGGGGTCGGAGCCTATGGCTACACCTTC. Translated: CSAREGVGAYGYTF.